These T cell receptor beta chains were read from a single sample in a study of blood T cell repertoires in COVID-19. TCRdb's copy holds only in-frame clones and misses some; the assay was immunoSEQ multiplex PCR. Of roughly 150,000 clones listed, 85% to 90% are singletons. Sequences were obtained from peripheral blood. The receptors originated from a woman of 80 years or more with COVID-19, enrolled during active disease. CDR3s include the opening cysteine and the closing phenylalanine or tryptophan. The order of the fields is D gene, clone size, V gene, J gene, CDR3 DNA, CDR3 protein. A D gene is named only where the DNA matches it firmly. Not every row has a clone size; where given, it reads once, few, many or a size class.

D: TRBD2; size: NA; V: TRBV4-1; J: TRBJ2-3; DNA: TGCGCCAGCAGCCAAGAGACTAGCGGGCTGACAGATACGCAGTATTTT; CDR3: CASSQETSGLTDTQYF
D: NA; size: NA; V: TRBV3-1/TRBV3-2; J: TRBJ2-5; DNA: TGTGCCAGCAGCCGTAGACTAGATGGCCAAGAGACCCAGTACTTC; CDR3: CASSRRLDGQETQYF
D: TRBD1; size: NA; V: TRBV28; J: TRBJ1-2; DNA: TGTGCCAGCAGTGGTGGACAGGTTGAAGGCTACACCTTC; CDR3: CASSGGQVEGYTF
D: NA; size: NA; V: TRBV7-2; J: TRBJ1-3; DNA: TGTGCCAGCAGTCTAAGGACTCCTGGAAACACCATATATTTT; CDR3: CASSLRTPGNTIYF
D: TRBD1; size: once; V: TRBV28; J: TRBJ1-4; DNA: TGTGCCAGCAGCACACCGGGACAGGGGAATGAAAAACTGTTTTTT; CDR3: CASSTPGQGNEKLFF
D: NA; size: NA; V: TRBV25-1; J: TRBJ2-7; DNA: TGTGCCAGCAGTGGAACCCAGCGGGTTAGTTTAGGGCAGCAGTACTTC; CDR3: CASSGTQRVSLGQQYF
D: TRBD2; size: NA; V: TRBV10-3; J: TRBJ2-3; DNA: TGTGCCACGTCCCTGTCTAGCGGAGTCACTAGCACAGATACGCAGTATTTT; CDR3: CATSLSSGVTSTDTQYF
D: NA; size: NA; V: TRBV21-1; J: TRBJ2-3; DNA: TGTGCCAGCAGCAAGGGACTCCCGGAAACAGATACGCAGTATTTT; CDR3: CASSKGLPETDTQYF
D: TRBD2; size: once; V: TRBV14; J: TRBJ2-1; DNA: TGTGCCAGCAGCCAAGTGTTTCACCCCGGGACTAGCGGAGGTCCGGGCAATGAGCAGTTCTTC; CDR3: CASSQVFHPGTSGGPGNEQFF
D: NA; size: NA; V: TRBV15; J: TRBJ2-2; DNA: TGTGCCACCAGCAGAGAGGGGCAGCGCGCCGGGGAGCTGTTTTTT; CDR3: CATSREGQRAGELFF
D: NA; size: NA; V: TRBV7-9; J: TRBJ1-1; DNA: TGTGCCAGCAGCTTATCAGGTGACACTGAAGCTTTCTTT; CDR3: CASSLSGDTEAFF
D: TRBD2; size: once; V: TRBV18; J: TRBJ2-5; DNA: TGTGCCAGCTCACCACCGGCGGGAGGGCCGGAGACCCAGTACTTC; CDR3: CASSPPAGGPETQYF
D: NA; size: NA; V: TRBV5-6; J: TRBJ1-5; DNA: TGTGCCAGCAGCTTAGGCGGTAGTGGCAATCAGCCCCAGCATTTT; CDR3: CASSLGGSGNQPQHF
D: NA; size: once; V: TRBV12-3/TRBV12-4; J: TRBJ1-1; DNA: TGTGCCAGCAGTTTTGATAGCAACACTGAAGCTTTCTTT; CDR3: CASSFDSNTEAFF
D: TRBD2; size: few; V: TRBV27; J: TRBJ2-1; DNA: TGTGCCAGCAGCCCAATCGGGGCTAGCGGGAGGAATGAGCAGTTCTTC; CDR3: CASSPIGASGRNEQFF
D: NA; size: NA; V: TRBV9; J: TRBJ1-4; DNA: TGTGCCAGCAGCGCTGATGAGGGCGCCAAGGAAAAACTGTTTTTT; CDR3: CASSADEGAKEKLFF
D: TRBD1; size: NA; V: TRBV18; J: TRBJ2-3; DNA: TGTGCCAGCTCACCTCTATTCGGACAGGGAGGTTGGACAGATACGCAGTATTTT; CDR3: CASSPLFGQGGWTDTQYF
D: TRBD1; size: NA; V: TRBV7-9; J: TRBJ2-7; DNA: TGTGCCAGCAGCCCACAAGGGACAGGGGCTTACGAGCAGTACTTC; CDR3: CASSPQGTGAYEQYF
D: TRBD2; size: once; V: TRBV7-8; J: TRBJ2-3; DNA: TGTGCCAGCAGCTTAACAGCGGGAGCAGATACGCAGTATTTT; CDR3: CASSLTAGADTQYF
D: TRBD2; size: NA; V: TRBV19; J: TRBJ2-3; DNA: TGTGCCAGTAGTAGGGGTGCGGGAGTGTCAGATACGCAGTATTTT; CDR3: CASSRGAGVSDTQYF
D: NA; size: NA; V: TRBV19; J: TRBJ2-7; DNA: TGTGCCAGTAGGGGGGGACTCGACGAGCAGTACTTC; CDR3: CASRGGLDEQYF
D: NA; size: NA; V: TRBV6-2/TRBV6-3; J: TRBJ1-1; DNA: TGTGCCAGCAGTTACCGAGTGAACACTGAAGCTTTCTTT; CDR3: CASSYRVNTEAFF